Presented here are 13 T cell receptor beta chains from one specimen sequenced in a study of OX40 agonist ivuxolimab in advanced cancers. The data were produced by immunoSEQ multiplex PCR, yet TCRdb's version contains in-frame clones alone and is incomplete. The top ten hold more than 0.15% of the sample, which has under 100,000 clones, around 87% seen once. The specimen was CD4+ or CD8+ T cells sorted from blood, collected in a trial of the OX40 agonist ivuxolimab. The receptors stem from an adult with an advanced solid tumor such as melanoma, head and neck, liver or kidney cancer.

About this clone: At the DNA level, this CDR3 is encoded by other sequences in the same sample as well. The rearrangement uses TRBV6-1 and TRBJ1-5; a possible D gene is TRBD1 (5 bases). V was trimmed by 3 bases and J by 7 bases, leaving 10 bases between them. Germline V gene sequence: CDR1 MNHNS, CDR2 SASEGT. This CDR3 spans 13 amino acids. DNA for the CDR3: TGTGCCAGCAGTGACGGGACCCAGCAGCCCCAGCATTTT. Residues: CASSDGTQQPQHF.

Only a few counts were recorded for this clone. J is TRBJ1-6 and V is TRBV2, with TRBD1 matching over 7 bases. V shed 7 bases and J 11 bases; nucleotides not matched to a gene: 8. Germline assignment: CDR1 SNHLY and CDR2 FYNNEI. CDR3 length equals 13 residues. For the CDR3, the DNA is TGTGCCAGCATGCCAGGGGGAATGCCACCCCTCCACTTT. This gives the protein CASMPGGMPPLHF.

This clone was counted a single time. V usage is TRBV6-5 and J usage is TRBJ1-6; 9 bases agree with TRBD1. V was pared by 6 bases and J by 11 bases, with 8 bases of the junction left unmatched. Germline V CDR1 and CDR2: MNHEY, SVGAGI. CDR3 size: 14 residues. The CDR3 DNA reads TGTGCCAGCAGCCCGGGACAGGGTGTTCCACCCCTCCACTTT. Protein sequence: CASSPGQGVPPLHF.

This clone was detected once. J is TRBJ1-5 and V is TRBV6-1; 10 positions agree with TRBD1. V gave up 5 bases and J gave up 6 bases; unmatched junction bases: 7. The length of the CDR3 is 15 residues. CDR1 is MNHNS, CDR2 SASEGT, per germline. The CDR3 reads CASSRSGQGFQPQHF. CDR3 in DNA: TGTGCCAGCAGTCGTTCGGGACAGGGGTTTCAGCCCCAGCATTTT.

The J gene is TRBJ2-5, the V gene TRBV7-2; a weak D match, TRBD2 (6 bases). The CDR3 runs 12 residues. Trimming took off 6 bases at V and 7 bases at J, with 12 bases between the two ends. Per germline, CDR1 SGHTA and CDR2 FQGNSA. This CDR3 is CASSRDFGTQYF. For the CDR3, the DNA is TGTGCCAGCAGTCGGGACTTTGGGACCCAGTACTTC.

The V and J genes are TRBV19 and TRBJ1-1; the D is unclear. V lost 0 bases and J lost 3, with 14 bases in between. The germline V gene encodes CDR1 LNHDA and CDR2 SQIVND (reference sequence). This CDR3 comprises 16 residues. The CDR3: CASSIDRNDFDTEAFF. The DNA of the CDR3 is TGTGCCAGTAGTATAGACCGCAATGATTTTGACACTGAAGCTTTCTTT.

V is TRBV7-9 and J is TRBJ2-1; D not resolved. The CDR3 extends over 15 amino acids. Looked up from germline, CDR1 is SEHNR and CDR2 is FQNEAQ (reference sequence). Deletions cut 1 base from V and 0 bases from J, with 7 bases between. CDR3 DNA sequence: TGTGCCAGCAGCTTAGAATTGGGCTCCTACAATGAGCAGTTCTTC. It translates to CASSLELGSYNEQFF. Filled out from reference TRBV7-9 and TRBJ2-1, the complete variable domain reads DTGVSQNPRHKITKRGQNVTFRCDPISEHNRLYWYRQTLGQGPEFLTYFQNEAQLEKSRLLSDRFSAERPKGSFSTLEIQRTEQGDSAMYLCASSLELGSYNEQFFGPGTRLTVL.

This clone has only one observation. The rearrangement links TRBV19 to TRBJ2-7; D is uncertain. With 3 bases removed from V and 0 bases from J, the gap between germline ends came to 12 bases. Germline V gives CDR1 LNHDA, CDR2 SQIVND (reference sequence). This CDR3 is 15 amino acids long. This CDR3 is CASSMGWEVSYEQYF. CDR3 nucleotides: TGTGCCAGTAGTATGGGATGGGAAGTCTCCTACGAGCAGTACTTC.

As DNA, the CDR3 is TGTGCCAGCAGCTTAGAACGGGGGACCCAGTACTTC. This gives the protein CASSLERGTQYF. The J gene is TRBJ2-5, the V gene TRBV11-2; maybe TRBD2 (5 bases). Per germline, CDR1 SGHAT and CDR2 FQNNGV. V dropped 0 bases and J dropped 7 bases, with 6 bases sitting between them. The CDR3 runs to 12 residues.

This clone was detected only once. The rearrangement joins TRBV30 to TRBJ1-3; the D gene is possibly TRBD1 (5 bases). V lost 5 bases, J lost 0 bases, and 23 bases lay in between. This CDR3 spans 18 amino acids. Looked up from germline, CDR1 is GTSNPN and CDR2 is SVGIG (reference sequence). The DNA for the CDR3 is TGTGCCTGGGCAGCCGGGACCGCTGGATTGATCTCTGGAAACACCATATATTTT. Its translation: CAWAAGTAGLISGNTIYF.

The chain carries TRBV27 and TRBJ2-1; a weak D match, TRBD2 (6 bases). The CDR3 loop spans 14 amino acids. Germline CDR1 reads MNHEY; CDR2 reads SMNVEV (reference sequence). V was cut by 3 bases and J by 8 bases, with 14 bases left in between. CDR3 in amino acids: CASSFGLAWDEQFF. The CDR3 bases are TGTGCCAGCAGTTTCGGGCTAGCGTGGGATGAGCAGTTCTTC.

This clone appeared a single time. The rearrangement joins TRBV6-5 to TRBJ2-1; TRBD2 matches 12 bases. Germline V gene sequence: CDR1 MNHEY, CDR2 SVGAGI. With 2 bases clipped from V and 4 bases from J, the junction kept 3 bases outside the gene matches. The CDR3 totals 16 residues. The CDR3 here is CASSYALAGGYNEQFF. The CDR3 nucleotides read TGTGCCAGCAGTTACGCACTAGCGGGGGGATACAATGAGCAGTTCTTC.

Turning to this clone: In the same sample, other DNA sequences code for this CDR3. The V and J genes are TRBV29-1 and TRBJ1-5; TRBD1 agrees at 7 bases. The CDR3 runs 13 residues. The J segment lost 3 bases and the V segment lost 4 bases, leaving 3 bases of the junction unmatched. Germline CDR1 reads SQVTM; CDR2 reads ANQGSEA. As DNA, the CDR3 is TGCAGCGTTGCGGGGACAGACAATCAGCCCCAGCATTTT. Translation gives CSVAGTDNQPQHF.